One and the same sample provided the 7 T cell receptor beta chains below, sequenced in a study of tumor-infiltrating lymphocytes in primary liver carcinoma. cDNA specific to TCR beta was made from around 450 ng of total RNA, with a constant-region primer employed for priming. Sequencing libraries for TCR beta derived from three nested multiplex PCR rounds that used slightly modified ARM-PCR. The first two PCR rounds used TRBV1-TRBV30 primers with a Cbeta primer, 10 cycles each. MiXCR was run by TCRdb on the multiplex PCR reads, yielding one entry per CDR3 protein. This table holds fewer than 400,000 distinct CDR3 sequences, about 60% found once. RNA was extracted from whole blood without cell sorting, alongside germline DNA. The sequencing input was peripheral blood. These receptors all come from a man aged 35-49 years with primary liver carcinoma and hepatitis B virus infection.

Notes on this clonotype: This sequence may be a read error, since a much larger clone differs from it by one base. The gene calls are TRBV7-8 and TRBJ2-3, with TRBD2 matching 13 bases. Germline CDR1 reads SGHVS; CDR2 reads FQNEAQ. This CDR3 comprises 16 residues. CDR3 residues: CTSSFRLAGGPDTQYF. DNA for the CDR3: TGTACCAGCAGCTTTAGACTAGCGGGAGGCCCCGATACGCAGTATTTT.

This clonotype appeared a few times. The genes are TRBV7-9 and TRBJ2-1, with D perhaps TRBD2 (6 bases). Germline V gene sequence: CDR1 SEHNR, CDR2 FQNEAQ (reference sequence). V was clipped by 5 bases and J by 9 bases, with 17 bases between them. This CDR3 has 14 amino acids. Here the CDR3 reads CASSPGTLDGEQFF. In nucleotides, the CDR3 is TGTGCCAGCAGCCCGGGGACTCTCGATGGTGAGCAGTTCTTC.

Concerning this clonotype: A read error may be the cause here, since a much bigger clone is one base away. Written as DNA, the CDR3 is TGTGCCAGCAACTCAAGCTCAGATACGCAGTATTTT. This encodes CASNSSSDTQYF. The gene calls are TRBV7-8 and TRBJ2-3; D call uncertain. The V gene lost 7 bases and the J gene lost 4 bases, with 9 bases spanning the gap. The CDR3 runs to 12 residues. Germline CDR1 and CDR2: SGHVS and FQNEAQ.

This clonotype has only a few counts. The CDR3, as DNA: TGCGCCAGCAGTGAGCTACTAACCTCCTACGAGCAGTACTTC. Translating it yields CASSELLTSYEQYF. The chain couples TRBV10-2 to TRBJ2-7; D is undetermined. The germline CDR1 and CDR2 sequences are WSHSY and SAAADI. V was clipped by 2 bases and J by 0 bases, with 8 bases between them. The CDR3 has 14 residues.

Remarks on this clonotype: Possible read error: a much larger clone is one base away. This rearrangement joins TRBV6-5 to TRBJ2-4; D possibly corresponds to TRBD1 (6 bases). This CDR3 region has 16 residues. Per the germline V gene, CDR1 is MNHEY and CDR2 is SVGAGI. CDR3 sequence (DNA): TGTGCCAGCAGTGATCCCGGGACACAAGCCAAAAACATTCGGTACTTC. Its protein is CASSDPGTQAKNIRYF.

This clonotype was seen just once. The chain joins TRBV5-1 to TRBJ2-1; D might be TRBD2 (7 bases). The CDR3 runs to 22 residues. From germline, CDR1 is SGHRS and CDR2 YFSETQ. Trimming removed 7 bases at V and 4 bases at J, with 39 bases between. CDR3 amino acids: CASRLSGPPDLGGGPGYNEQFF. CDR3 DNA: TGCGCCAGCCGACTTTCGGGACCTCCCGATTTAGGGGGAGGGCCCGGGTACAATGAGCAGTTCTTC. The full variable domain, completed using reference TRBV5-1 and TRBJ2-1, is KAGVTQTPRYLIKTRGQQVTLSCSPISGHRSVSWYQQTPGQGLQFLFEYFSETQRNKGNFPGRFSGRQFSNSRSEMNVSTLELGDSALYLCASRLSGPPDLGGGPGYNEQFFGPGTRLTVL.

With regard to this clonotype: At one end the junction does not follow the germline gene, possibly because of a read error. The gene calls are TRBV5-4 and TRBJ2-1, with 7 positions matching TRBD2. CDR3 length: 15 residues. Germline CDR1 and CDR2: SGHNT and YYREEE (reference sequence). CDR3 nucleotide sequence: TGTGTCAGCAGTACTGGGGGGGGGAGGTACAATGAGCAGTTCTTC. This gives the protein CVSSTGGGRYNEQFF.